The present T cell receptor beta chain was sequenced within a study of cytomegalovirus exposure and HLA in healthy donors. Study-level points and caveats: When analyzed later, the rates of TCR association showed variation by HLA locus, with DRB1 the most and HLA-C the fewest.

A note on this clone: Its antigen is not known.

A multiplex PCR was run with 60 Vbeta primers and 13 Jbeta primers. Produced via immunoSEQ multiplex PCR; TCRdb's table is partial and in-frame only. The table lists 150,000 to 200,000 clones, roughly 79% of them singletons. V was shortened by 5 bases and J by 6 bases, with 16 bases between the two germline ends. CDR3 length equals 13 residues. Per the germline V gene, CDR1 is GTSNPN and CDR2 is SVGIG (reference sequence). The sample consisted of PBMCs. This rearrangement joins TRBV30 to TRBJ2-5, with D possibly being TRBD2 (6 bases). The receptor's source is a woman in her thirties in good health and CMV-seropositive. In DNA form, the CDR3 reads TGTGCCTGGGGTTCCCCGGGGAGGAAGACCCAGTACTTC. Its protein is CAWGSPGRKTQYF. The full variable domain, in which reference TRBV30 and TRBJ2-5 provide the parts outside the CDR3, is SQTIHQWPATLVQPVGSPLSLECTVEGTSNPNLYWYRQAAGRGLQLLFYSVGIGQISSEVPQNLSASRPQDRQFILSSKKLLLSDSGFYLCAWGSPGRKTQYFGPGTRLLVL.